This TCR beta chain was obtained from a study of OX40 agonist ivuxolimab in advanced cancers. Sequencing was performed with immunoSEQ multiplex PCR; in TCRdb, only in-frame clones are kept and a portion is missing. The sample yields about 71,000 clones, 80% to 85% seen once. The germline CDR1 and CDR2 sequences are SNHLY and FYNNEI. Trimming removed 8 bases from V and 5 bases from J, with 21 bases in between. CDR3 length: 15 residues. The sample in question was CD4+ or CD8+ T cells sorted from blood, obtained in a trial of the OX40 agonist ivuxolimab. The sequence came from an adult with an advanced solid tumor such as melanoma, head and neck, liver or kidney cancer. This chain uses TRBV2 with TRBJ2-5, with TRBD1 as a possible D gene (6 bases). The CDR3 spells CASVPDRIKGETQYF. The CDR3 coding sequence is TGTGCCAGCGTGCCGGACAGAATTAAGGGGGAGACCCAGTACTTC.